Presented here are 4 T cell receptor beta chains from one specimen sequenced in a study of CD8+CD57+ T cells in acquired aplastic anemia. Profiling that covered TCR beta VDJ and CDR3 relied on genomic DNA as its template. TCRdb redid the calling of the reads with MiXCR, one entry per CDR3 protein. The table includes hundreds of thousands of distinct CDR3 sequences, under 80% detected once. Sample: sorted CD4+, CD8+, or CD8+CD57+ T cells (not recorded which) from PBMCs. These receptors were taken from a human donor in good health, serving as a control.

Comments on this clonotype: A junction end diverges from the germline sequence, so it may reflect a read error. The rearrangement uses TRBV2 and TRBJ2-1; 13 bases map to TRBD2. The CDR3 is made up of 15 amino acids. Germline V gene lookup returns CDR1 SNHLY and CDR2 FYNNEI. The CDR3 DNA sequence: TGTGCTAGCAGTGGACTAGCGGGAGCCTACAATGAGCAGTTCTTC. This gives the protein CASSGLAGAYNEQFF.

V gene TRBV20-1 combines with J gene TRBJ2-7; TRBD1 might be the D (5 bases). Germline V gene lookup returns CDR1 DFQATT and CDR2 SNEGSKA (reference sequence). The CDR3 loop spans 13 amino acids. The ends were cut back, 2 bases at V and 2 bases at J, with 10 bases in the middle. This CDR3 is CSARTGSTYEQYF. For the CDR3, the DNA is TGCAGTGCTAGAACAGGAAGCACCTACGAGCAGTACTTC.

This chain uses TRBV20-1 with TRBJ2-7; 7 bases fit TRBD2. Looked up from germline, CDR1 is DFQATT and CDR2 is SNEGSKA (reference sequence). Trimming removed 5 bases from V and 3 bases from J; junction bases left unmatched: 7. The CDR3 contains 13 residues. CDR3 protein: CSAREAAIYEQYF. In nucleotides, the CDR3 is TGCAGTGCTCGGGAGGCAGCAATCTACGAGCAGTACTTC.

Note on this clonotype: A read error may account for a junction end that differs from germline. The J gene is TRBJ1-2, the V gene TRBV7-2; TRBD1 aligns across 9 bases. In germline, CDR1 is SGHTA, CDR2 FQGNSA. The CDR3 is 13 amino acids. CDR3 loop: CANSRTGERGYTF. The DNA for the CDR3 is TGCGCCAACAGCCGGACAGGGGAAAGGGGCTACACCTTC.